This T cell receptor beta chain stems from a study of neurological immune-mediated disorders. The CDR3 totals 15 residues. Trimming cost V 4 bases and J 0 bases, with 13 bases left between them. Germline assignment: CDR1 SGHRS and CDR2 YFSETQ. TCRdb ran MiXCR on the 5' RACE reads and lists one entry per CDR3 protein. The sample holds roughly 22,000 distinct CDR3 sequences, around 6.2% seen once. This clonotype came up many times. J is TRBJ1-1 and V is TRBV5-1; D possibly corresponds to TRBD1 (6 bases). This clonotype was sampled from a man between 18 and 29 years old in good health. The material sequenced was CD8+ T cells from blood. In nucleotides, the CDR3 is TGCGCCAGCAGCCAAATCGACAGGCTGAACACTGAAGCTTTCTTT. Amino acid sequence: CASSQIDRLNTEAFF.